The subject of this entry is one TCR beta chain. From germline, CDR1 is SNHLY and CDR2 FYNNEI. This CDR3 spans 15 amino acids. J was trimmed by 8 bases and V by 6 bases; bases with no gene match: 7. Authors' processing steps: Amplification of reference gene primers was used by the study to estimate nucleated cell counts. Libraries were prepared by immunoSEQ multiplex PCR; TCRdb keeps only in-frame clonotypes and omits some of them. The V and J calls and clone size come from that table; D and trimming were worked out from the DNA. This sample has 80,000 to 100,000 clones, with about 74% found just once. The data are from a study of blood T cell repertoires in COVID-19. Background on the study: Sites in the United States, Italy and Spain provided acute and convalescent COVID-19 samples. The analysed material was cDNA or gDNA that came from T cells, B-cell-depleted T cells, or PBMCs.

This chain uses TRBV2 with TRBJ2-2, with 12 bases lining up with TRBD1. This TCR derives from a man in his 70s with COVID-19, enrolled during active disease. Sequencing used peripheral blood. The CDR3 is CASRPGTGGVGELFF. The CDR3 nucleotides are TGTGCCAGCAGGCCCGGGACAGGGGGCGTGGGGGAGCTGTTTTTT.